Presented here are 28 T cell receptor beta chains from one specimen sequenced in a study of shared clonotypes between healthy human individuals. Terminally differentiated effector memory CD45RA+ cells were excluded by CCR7 positive selection of CD45RO-negative cells. Generated by immunoSEQ multiplex PCR, the TCRdb table keeps only in-frame clones and is missing some. The data show about 2 million clones, approximately 94% seen once. Sequencing was carried out using naive CD8+ T cells sorted from blood. These receptors all come from a man younger than 30 in good health.

About this clone itself: This sample includes further DNA sequences coding for the same CDR3. V gene TRBV7-9 combines with J gene TRBJ2-7; D gene uncertain. Looked up from germline, CDR1 is SEHNR and CDR2 is FQNEAQ (reference sequence). The V gene lost 5 bases and the J gene lost 2 bases, with 7 bases spanning the gap. This CDR3 is 12 amino acids long. Here the CDR3 reads CASSLDTYEQYF. The CDR3 coding sequence is TGTGCCAGCAGCCTTGACACCTACGAGCAGTACTTC.

This chain uses TRBV10-3 with TRBJ2-7; TRBD2 agrees at 10 bases. Per germline, CDR1 ENHRY and CDR2 SYGVKD. The junction had 6 bases not matched to a gene; V was cut back by 2 bases and J by 5 bases. This CDR3 comprises 15 residues. The CDR3 region has the DNA TGTGCCATCAGTGAGGAGGTAGGGACTAGCGACGAGCAGTACTTC. It encodes CAISEEVGTSDEQYF.

This clone was found once. This chain joins TRBV7-9 and TRBJ2-3; the D gene is possibly TRBD1 (6 bases). The germline gives CDR1 SEHNR, CDR2 FQNEAQ (reference sequence). Trimming cost V 5 bases and J 2 bases, with 17 bases left between them. The CDR3 is 16 residues long. The CDR3 loop is CASSPRTDSNTDTQYF. The DNA for the CDR3 is TGTGCCAGCAGCCCCCGGACAGACTCGAACACAGATACGCAGTATTTT.

This clone was observed a handful of times. The sample holds other DNA sequences that translate to the same CDR3. The genes are TRBV4-1 and TRBJ2-7; D not certain. Germline V gene lookup returns CDR1 MGHRA and CDR2 YSYEKL. V gave up 1 base and J gave up 1 base, with 5 bases separating them. The CDR3 spans 13 residues. The CDR3 sequence: CASSQVQSYEQYF. CDR3 DNA sequence: TGCGCCAGCAGCCAAGTCCAGTCCTACGAGCAGTACTTC.

This clone has a single count. Germline and junction disagree at one end, which may indicate a read error. The chain links TRBV27 to TRBJ2-1; maybe TRBD2 (5 bases). The CDR3 consists of 12 residues. Germline loops: CDR1 MNHEY, CDR2 SMNVEV (reference sequence). CDR3 amino acids: CASSLVGAVWIF. CDR3 sequence (DNA): TGTGCCAGCAGTTTGGTGGGAGCGGTTTGGATCTTC.

The chain recombines TRBV5-1 with TRBJ1-3, with D unresolved. Trimming removed 0 bases at V and 0 bases at J, with 16 bases between. Germline loops: CDR1 SGHRS, CDR2 YFSETQ. The CDR3 spans 18 residues. The CDR3 loop is CASSLVPGMEGSGNTIYF. The CDR3 nucleotides are TGCGCCAGCAGCTTGGTGCCGGGAATGGAGGGCTCTGGAAACACCATATATTTT.

This clone was recorded only once. The identical CDR3 is also encoded by other nucleotide sequences in the sample. The chain employs TRBV13 and TRBJ2-7; D gene uncertain. Germline CDR1 is PRHDT and CDR2 is FYEKMQ (reference sequence). The V gene lost 0 bases and the J gene lost 0 bases, with 6 bases spanning the gap. This CDR3 is 14 amino acids long. CDR3 DNA: TGTGCCAGCAGCTTAGGGCTCAGCTCCTACGAGCAGTACTTC. Its translation: CASSLGLSSYEQYF. The whole variable domain, remainder taken from reference TRBV13 and TRBJ2-7, is AAGVIQSPRHLIKEKRETATLKCYPIPRHDTVYWYQQGPGQDPQFLISFYEKMQSDKGSIPDRFSAQQFSDYHSELNMSSLELGDSALYFCASSLGLSSYEQYFGPGTRLTVT.

This chain uses TRBV28 with TRBJ2-6; the match to TRBD2 covers 11 bases. CDR1 is MDHEN, CDR2 SYDVKM, per germline. The CDR3 runs 18 residues. V was clipped by 5 bases and J by 4 bases; unmatched bases: 10. CDR3 loop: CASSPIAGGPKGANVLTF. The CDR3 DNA sequence: TGTGCCAGCAGTCCCATAGCGGGGGGGCCCAAAGGGGCCAACGTCCTGACTTTC.

The chain couples TRBV27 to TRBJ2-7, with D possibly TRBD1 on 5 matching bases. This CDR3 is 11 amino acids long. V was trimmed by 8 bases and J by 6 bases, leaving 11 bases between them. CDR1 is MNHEY, CDR2 SMNVEV, per germline (reference sequence). CDR3 sequence reads: CASAQGGEQYF. The CDR3 coding sequence is TGTGCCAGCGCGCAGGGTGGCGAGCAGTACTTC.

The chain uses TRBV28 and TRBJ1-1; D not certain. Trimming shortened V by 3 bases and J by 6 bases, and 5 bases separated the two germline ends. Germline CDR1 is MDHEN and CDR2 is SYDVKM. CDR3 length: 11 residues. CDR3 DNA: TGTGCCAGCAGTTTGTGGTCTGAAGCTTTCTTT. As protein: CASSLWSEAFF.

The rearrangement uses TRBV21-1 and TRBJ2-3; the tabulated D call, TRBD2, remains unverified against the DNA. TRBV21-1 is a known pseudogene. The CDR3 runs 16 residues. The CDR3 DNA follows: TGTGCCAGCAGCAAACCTCTAGCGGGAGGGACAGATACGCAGTATTTT. Its protein product is CASSKPLAGGTDTQYF.

The rearrangement links TRBV28 to TRBJ2-1; the match to TRBD1 covers 12 bases. CDR1 MDHEN and CDR2 SYDVKM come from the germline V gene. This CDR3 is built from 16 residues. The V gene end was trimmed by 5 bases and the J gene end by 8 bases; junction bases not matched to a gene: 10. CDR3 coding DNA: TGTGCCAGCAGTCCTCCGGGACAGGGGGCTTTGTATGAGCAGTTCTTC. Residues: CASSPPGQGALYEQFF.

The chain is built from TRBV15 and TRBJ2-7, with D perhaps TRBD1 (6 bases). The V gene's germline CDR1 is LNHNV and CDR2 YYDKDF (reference sequence). The CDR3 sequence is 15 residues long. Trimming took off 2 bases at V and 5 bases at J, with 16 bases between the two ends. As DNA, the CDR3 is TGTGCCACCAGCAGAAACCAACAGGGAAGCAACGAGCAGTACTTC. This encodes CATSRNQQGSNEQYF. Variable domain in full (rest from reference TRBV15 and TRBJ2-7): DAMVIQNPRYQVTQFGKPVTLSCSQTLNHNVMYWYQQKSSQAPKLLFHYYDKDFNNEADTPDNFQSRRPNTSFCFLDIRSPGLGDTAMYLCATSRNQQGSNEQYFGPGTRLTVT.

The rearrangement joins TRBV7-2 to TRBJ2-7; no clear D gene. Germline loops: CDR1 SGHTA, CDR2 FQGNSA. The germline V and J ends were trimmed by 5 bases and 5 bases, with 13 bases remaining between them. The CDR3 is made up of 13 amino acids. The CDR3, as DNA: TGTGCCAGCAGCCCACTAAGACTGGACGAGCAGTACTTC. Residues: CASSPLRLDEQYF.

V gene TRBV4-1 combines with J gene TRBJ1-5; D possibly corresponds to TRBD1 (5 bases). Germline V gene data show CDR1 as MGHRA and CDR2 as YSYEKL. V was cut by 0 bases and J by 10 bases, with 16 bases left in between. The CDR3 is 15 residues long. CDR3 residues: CASSQERGRGIPQHF. CDR3 nucleotide sequence: TGCGCCAGCAGCCAAGAGAGGGGACGTGGAATTCCCCAGCATTTT.

This clone was picked up a small number of times. The J gene is TRBJ2-7, the V gene TRBV4-1; D might be TRBD2 (7 bases). Germline V CDR1 and CDR2: MGHRA, YSYEKL. CDR3 length: 12 residues. The V end was cut by 2 bases, the J end by 6 bases, with 8 bases between. The CDR3 region is CASSQRGGEQYF. For the CDR3, the DNA is TGCGCCAGCAGCCAAAGGGGGGGCGAGCAGTACTTC.

This CDR3 is CASSFNIQETQYF. Here the CDR3 DNA reads TGTGCCAGCAGCTTTAATATCCAAGAGACCCAGTACTTC. V usage is TRBV7-2 and J usage is TRBJ2-5, with D unresolved. Trimming shortened V by 3 bases and J by 1 base, and 6 bases separated the two germline ends. CDR3 length: 13 amino acids. Germline assignment: CDR1 SGHTA and CDR2 FQGNSA.

The chain joins TRBV10-2 to TRBJ2-5; 8 bases are shared with TRBD2. The V segment lost 7 bases and the J segment 5 bases; nucleotides outside the gene matches: 9. The germline V gene encodes CDR1 WSHSY and CDR2 SAAADI. The CDR3 is 14 amino acids. For the CDR3, the DNA is TGCGCCAGCACGGACGGGAGGGGGGAGGAGACCCAGTACTTC. It codes for CASTDGRGEETQYF.

This clone was observed a single time. This chain links TRBV11-1 with TRBJ2-6; D call uncertain. The CDR3 covers 15 residues. Germline lookup yields CDR1 SGHAT and CDR2 FQDESV (reference sequence). The V end lost 3 bases, the J end lost 0 bases, and 6 bases lay between the germline ends. In nucleotides, the CDR3 is TGTGCCAGCAGCTTCAGTCGCTCTGGGGCCAACGTCCTGACTTTC. Its protein is CASSFSRSGANVLTF.

This chain joins TRBV7-8 and TRBJ2-7, with D maybe TRBD2 (6 bases). Trimming took 6 bases from V and 0 from J, leaving 15 bases between them. CDR3 length: 15 residues. Per germline, CDR1 SGHVS and CDR2 FQNEAQ. Written as DNA, the CDR3 is TGTGCCAGCAGGTCTGGGGCGGGGAGCTCCTACGAGCAGTACTTC. It specifies CASRSGAGSSYEQYF.

Comments on this clone: This same CDR3 is encoded by further DNA sequences in the sample. The rearrangement joins TRBV6-5 to TRBJ2-7; perhaps TRBD1 as D (5 bases). Germline lookup yields CDR1 MNHEY and CDR2 SVGAGI. Trimming cost V 0 bases and J 4 bases, with 13 bases left between them. This CDR3 region has 15 residues. The CDR3 protein is CASSYSGQGSYEQYF. CDR3 DNA: TGTGCCAGCAGTTACTCAGGGCAGGGTTCGTACGAGCAGTACTTC.

The CDR3 protein is CASSLGGGGNNEQFF. The CDR3 DNA reads TGCGCCAGCAGCCTCGGGGGAGGGGGGAACAATGAGCAGTTCTTC. The J gene is TRBJ2-1, the V gene TRBV4-1, with D maybe TRBD2 (7 bases). The CDR3 consists of 15 residues. Trimming shortened V by 4 bases and J by 5 bases, and 15 bases separated the two germline ends. Germline loops: CDR1 MGHRA, CDR2 YSYEKL.

The genes are TRBV10-2 and TRBJ2-1; no firm D call. The V end was cut by 3 bases, the J end by 8 bases, with 8 bases between. The germline V gene encodes CDR1 WSHSY and CDR2 SAAADI. The CDR3 contains 12 residues. Here the CDR3 DNA reads TGCGCCAGCAGTGAAATAGTTTATGAGCAGTTCTTC. Translation: CASSEIVYEQFF.

V and J are TRBV27 and TRBJ2-2, with a possible D match to TRBD1 (5 bases). This CDR3 is 14 amino acids long. V lost 2 bases and J lost 4, with 8 bases in between. Germline assignment: CDR1 MNHEY and CDR2 SMNVEV (reference sequence). In DNA form, the CDR3 reads TGTGCCAGCAGTTTAAGCAGGGCCACCGGGGAGCTGTTTTTT. Translating gives CASSLSRATGELFF.

The chain links TRBV4-1 to TRBJ1-2; 8 nucleotides match TRBD1. The length of the CDR3 is 15 residues. Per the germline V gene, CDR1 is MGHRA and CDR2 is YSYEKL. Germline trimming cut 2 bases from V and 1 base from J; bases unmatched to any gene: 3. The DNA of the CDR3 is TGCGCCAGCAGCCAATTGACAGGGGTTAACTATGGCTACACCTTC. Translated: CASSQLTGVNYGYTF.

In regard to this clone: This sample includes further DNA sequences coding for the same CDR3. V usage is TRBV9 and J usage is TRBJ2-2, with a possible D match to TRBD2 (6 bases). Trimming left V 2 bases short and J 0 bases short, with 8 bases between. CDR3 size: 15 residues. Germline loops: CDR1 SGDLS, CDR2 YYNGEE. CDR3: CASSVAGSNTGELFF. CDR3 nucleotide sequence: TGTGCCAGCAGCGTCGCGGGGTCGAACACCGGGGAGCTGTTTTTT. The variable domain in full, completed from reference TRBV9 and TRBJ2-2, reads DSGVTQTPKHLITATGQRVTLRCSPRSGDLSVYWYQQSLDQGLQFLIQYYNGEERAKGNILERFSAQQFPDLHSELNLSSLELGDSALYFCASSVAGSNTGELFFGEGSRLTVL.

The chain carries TRBV5-4 and TRBJ2-5; 11 bases are a match to TRBD1. CDR3 length: 14 residues. With V trimmed by 4 bases and J by 4 bases, 3 bases remained unmatched. Germline CDR1 reads SGHNT; CDR2 reads YYREEE (reference sequence). This CDR3 reads CASSPGQGAETQYF. In nucleotides, the CDR3 is TGTGCCAGCAGCCCCGGACAGGGGGCAGAGACCCAGTACTTC.

The chain carries TRBV29-1 and TRBJ2-7; a possible D gene is TRBD2 (6 bases). The CDR3 contains 13 residues. The ends were cut back, 3 bases at V and 0 bases at J, with 9 bases in the middle. Germline V gene data show CDR1 as SQVTM and CDR2 as ANQGSEA. This CDR3 reads CSVDSGVSYEQYF. The CDR3 DNA reads as TGCAGCGTTGATTCGGGGGTCTCCTACGAGCAGTACTTC.